Listed below are T cell receptor beta chains from one sample, sequenced in a study of PD-L1 blockade in urothelial cancer. Profiled with immunoSEQ multiplex PCR; TCRdb holds only in-frame clones, not every one. The sample records approximately 35,000 clones, roughly 38% being singletons. This sample comprised tumor tissue, obtained before atezolizumab (anti-PD-L1) treatment. The source is a man aged 55 to 70 with urothelial cancer. Each CDR3 is given with its conserved first and last residue. D genes are given only for firm matches. A clone size is listed for some rows: how often the clone was seen (once, few, many), or a class if it is expanded.

size: .
J: TRBJ2-6
D: TRBD2
V: TRBV5-1
CDR3: CASSLQSGVAGLSGANVLTF
DNA: TGCGCCAGCAGCTTGCAATCGGGGGTAGCGGGACTGTCTGGGGCCAACGTCCTGACTTTC

size: few
J: TRBJ2-5
D: .
V: TRBV7-6
CDR3: CASSLVQGQETQYF
DNA: TGTGCCAGCAGCTTAGTACAGGGACAAGAGACCCAGTACTTC

size: few
J: TRBJ1-4
D: .
V: TRBV18
CDR3: CASSDRNEKLFF
DNA: TGTGCCAGCTCTGACAGGAATGAAAAACTGTTTTTT

size: .
J: TRBJ1-5
D: .
V: TRBV6-7
CDR3: CASSSERSGNQPQHF
DNA: TGTGCCAGCAGCTCCGAGCGGTCTGGCAATCAGCCCCAGCATTTT

size: .
J: TRBJ2-1
D: .
V: TRBV19
CDR3: CASSIDEGAGSTWEEQFF
DNA: TGTGCCAGTAGTATAGACGAAGGGGCGGGATCGACATGGGAAGAGCAGTTCTTC

size: medium-sized
J: TRBJ1-3
D: .
V: TRBV12-5
CDR3: CASGLVPPGNTIYF
DNA: TGTGCTAGTGGTTTGGTACCCCCTGGAAACACCATATATTTT

size: .
J: TRBJ2-2
D: .
V: TRBV19
CDR3: CASSIERTVRVGELFF
DNA: TGTGCCAGTAGTATAGAGCGGACAGTCCGGGTCGGGGAGCTGTTTTTT

size: few
J: TRBJ1-3
D: .
V: TRBV19
CDR3: CASSPSRGGNTIYF
DNA: TGTGCCAGTAGTCCCTCGAGGGGAGGAAACACCATATATTTT

size: once
J: TRBJ2-3
D: TRBD1
V: TRBV5-1
CDR3: CASSLGIRQGAGRTDTQYF
DNA: TGCGCCAGCAGCTTGGGTATACGACAGGGGGCTGGGCGGACAGATACGCAGTATTTT

size: .
J: TRBJ1-4
D: TRBD1
V: TRBV19
CDR3: CASTVDRGLEKLFF
DNA: TGTGCCAGTACCGTGGACAGGGGGCTTGAAAAACTGTTTTTT

size: few
J: TRBJ2-2
D: .
V: TRBV7-8
CDR3: CASSLGSIPLTGELFF
DNA: TGTGCCAGCAGCTTGGGGTCGATTCCTCTGACCGGGGAGCTGTTTTTT

size: .
J: TRBJ1-2
D: .
V: TRBV6-8
CDR3: CASGDQKGNGYTF
DNA: TGTGCCAGCGGCGATCAAAAAGGAAATGGCTACACCTTC

size: many
J: TRBJ2-7
D: .
V: TRBV6-1
CDR3: CASSEADSYEQYF
DNA: TGTGCCAGCAGTGAAGCTGACAGTTACGAGCAGTACTTC

size: .
J: TRBJ1-1
D: .
V: TRBV11-3
CDR3: CASSPGRGVSMNTEAFF
DNA: TGTGCCAGCAGCCCGGGCCGGGGAGTCTCTATGAACACTGAAGCTTTCTTT

size: few
J: TRBJ1-4
D: .
V: TRBV11-3
CDR3: CASSMDSPTNEKLFF
DNA: TGTGCCAGCAGCATGGACAGCCCAACTAATGAAAAACTGTTTTTT

size: few
J: TRBJ1-3
D: .
V: TRBV30
CDR3: CALKDRAGNTIYF
DNA: TGTGCCTTGAAGGACCGGGCTGGAAACACCATATATTTT

size: .
J: TRBJ2-7
D: .
V: TRBV28
CDR3: CASSSGDGSINEQYF
DNA: TGTGCCAGCAGTTCCGGGGACGGGTCGATAAACGAGCAGTACTTC

size: .
J: TRBJ2-2
D: TRBD2
V: TRBV6-8
CDR3: CASSLGLAGVPTGELFF
DNA: TGTGCCAGCAGTTTGGGACTAGCGGGAGTTCCCACCGGGGAGCTGTTTTTT

size: .
J: TRBJ1-6
D: .
V: TRBV6-7
CDR3: CASNIAQGNNSPLHF
DNA: TGTGCCAGCAATATAGCTCAGGGGAATAATTCACCCCTCCACTTT

size: .
J: TRBJ2-2
D: TRBD1
V: TRBV28
CDR3: CASRPDRANTGELFF
DNA: TGTGCCAGCAGACCCGACAGGGCGAACACCGGGGAGCTGTTTTTT

size: many
J: TRBJ1-5
D: .
V: TRBV11-3
CDR3: CASSFCVQPAGCNRPQHF
DNA: TGTGCCAGCAGCTTTTGCGTCCAGCCCGCGGGTTGCAATCGGCCCCAGCATTTT

size: .
J: TRBJ1-2
D: .
V: TRBV28
CDR3: CASSSGGGYGYTF
DNA: TGTGCCAGCAGTTCGGGGGGCGGGTATGGCTACACCTTC

size: .
J: TRBJ1-5
D: .
V: TRBV6-8
CDR3: CASRPDTINQPQHF
DNA: TGTGCCAGCAGGCCCGACACTATCAATCAGCCCCAGCATTTT

size: once
J: TRBJ2-1
D: TRBD1
V: TRBV29-1
CDR3: CSVEGGQGAPNEQFF
DNA: TGCAGCGTTGAGGGGGGACAGGGGGCACCCAATGAGCAGTTCTTC

size: few
J: TRBJ2-2
D: .
V: TRBV11-3
CDR3: CASSLRGHSVSNTGELFF
DNA: TGTGCCAGCAGCTTACGCGGCCATAGCGTTTCGAACACCGGGGAGCTGTTTTTT

size: few
J: TRBJ2-5
D: .
V: TRBV29-1
CDR3: CSARPGSGNQETQYF
DNA: TGCAGCGCCCGCCCCGGCTCAGGGAACCAAGAGACCCAGTACTTC

size: few
J: TRBJ2-2
D: TRBD2
V: TRBV6-7
CDR3: CASTLAGGPSGGELFF
DNA: TGTGCCTCAACCTTAGCGGGAGGGCCCTCTGGCGGGGAGCTGTTTTTT

size: few
J: TRBJ2-5
D: .
V: TRBV18
CDR3: CASSNRGNQETQYF
DNA: TGTGCCAGCTCAAATAGGGGGAACCAAGAGACCCAGTACTTC

size: .
J: TRBJ1-3
D: .
V: TRBV19
CDR3: CASSNGGSGNTIYF
DNA: TGTGCCAGTAGCAACGGTGGCTCTGGAAACACCATATATTTT

size: few
J: TRBJ2-5
D: TRBD1
V: TRBV28
CDR3: CASSPSGTGKRETQYF
DNA: TGTGCCAGCAGTCCCTCCGGGACAGGGAAGAGAGAGACCCAGTACTTC

size: .
J: TRBJ1-3
D: TRBD1
V: TRBV4-1
CDR3: CASSQEGNRGPGNTIYF
DNA: TGCGCCAGCAGCCAAGAAGGGAACAGGGGCCCTGGAAACACCATATATTTT

size: .
J: TRBJ2-7
D: .
V: TRBV12-5
CDR3: CASGPGPQRPYEQYF
DNA: TGTGCTAGTGGTCCGGGACCTCAGAGGCCCTACGAGCAGTACTTC

size: .
J: TRBJ2-1
D: TRBD2
V: TRBV9
CDR3: CASSEGTSGRRNEQFF
DNA: TGTGCCAGCAGCGAGGGGACTAGCGGGAGACGCAATGAGCAGTTCTTC

size: .
J: TRBJ2-6
D: .
V: TRBV28
CDR3: CASGSGANVLTF
DNA: TGTGCCAGCGGCTCTGGGGCCAACGTCCTGACTTTC

size: many
J: TRBJ1-3
D: .
V: TRBV7-7
CDR3: CASSPGSDGNTIYF
DNA: TGTGCCAGCAGCCCCGGCAGCGACGGAAACACCATATATTTT

size: .
J: TRBJ1-1
D: .
V: TRBV28
CDR3: CASSPPSKKAFF
DNA: TGTGCCAGCAGTCCCCCATCTAAAAAAGCTTTCTTT

size: .
J: TRBJ2-1
D: .
V: TRBV19
CDR3: CASSTTDYNEQFF
DNA: TGTGCCAGTAGTACTACAGACTACAATGAGCAGTTCTTC

size: .
J: TRBJ2-3
D: .
V: TRBV30
CDR3: CAWSSGQAGPPDTQYF
DNA: TGTGCCTGGAGTTCCGGGCAGGCCGGACCCCCAGATACGCAGTATTTT

size: few
J: TRBJ2-2
D: .
V: TRBV14
CDR3: CASSQESETGIFTGELFF
DNA: TGTGCCAGCAGCCAAGAATCGGAGACAGGCATATTCACCGGGGAGCTGTTTTTT

size: .
J: TRBJ2-1
D: TRBD2
V: TRBV11-3
CDR3: CASSLPGTSGANNEQFF
DNA: TGTGCCAGCAGCCTACCCGGGACTAGCGGAGCTAACAATGAGCAGTTCTTC

size: few
J: TRBJ1-3
D: .
V: TRBV11-3
CDR3: CASSRAVSGNTIYF
DNA: TGTGCCAGCAGCCGAGCGGTGAGCGGAAACACCATATATTTT

size: many
J: TRBJ1-5
D: .
V: TRBV2
CDR3: CASNGLVEGSNQPQHF
DNA: TGTGCCAGCAATGGGTTGGTTGAGGGGAGCAATCAGCCCCAGCATTTT